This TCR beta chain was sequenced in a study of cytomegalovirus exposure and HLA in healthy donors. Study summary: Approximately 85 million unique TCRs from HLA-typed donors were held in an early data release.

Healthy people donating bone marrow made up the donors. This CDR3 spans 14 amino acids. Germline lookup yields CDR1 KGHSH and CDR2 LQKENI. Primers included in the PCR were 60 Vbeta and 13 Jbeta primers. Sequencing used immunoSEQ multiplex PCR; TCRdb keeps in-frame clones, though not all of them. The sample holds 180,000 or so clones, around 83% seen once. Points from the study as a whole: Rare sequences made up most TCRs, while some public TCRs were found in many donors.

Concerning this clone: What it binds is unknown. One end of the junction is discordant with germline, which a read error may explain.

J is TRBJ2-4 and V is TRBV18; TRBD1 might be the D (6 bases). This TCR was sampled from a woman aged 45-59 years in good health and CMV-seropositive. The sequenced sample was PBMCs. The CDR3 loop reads CASSPPSQGNSQYF. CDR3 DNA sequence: TGTGCCAGCTCACCACCGTCACAGGGAAACAGTCAGTACTTC.